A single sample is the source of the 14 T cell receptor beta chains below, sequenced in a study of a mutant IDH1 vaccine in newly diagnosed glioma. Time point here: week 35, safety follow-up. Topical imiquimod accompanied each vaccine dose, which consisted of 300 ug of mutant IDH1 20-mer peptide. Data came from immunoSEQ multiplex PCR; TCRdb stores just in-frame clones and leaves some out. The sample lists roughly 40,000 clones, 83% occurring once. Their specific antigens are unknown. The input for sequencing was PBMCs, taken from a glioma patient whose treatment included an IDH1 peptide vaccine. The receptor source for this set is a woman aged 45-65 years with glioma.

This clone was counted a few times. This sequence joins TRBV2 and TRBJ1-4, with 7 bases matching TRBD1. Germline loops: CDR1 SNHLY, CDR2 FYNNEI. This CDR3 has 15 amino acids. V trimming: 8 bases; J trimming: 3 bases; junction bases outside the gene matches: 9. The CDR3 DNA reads TGTGCCAGCCGCCCAGGGGGGGGCCCTAATGAAAAACTGTTTTTT. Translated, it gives CASRPGGGPNEKLFF.

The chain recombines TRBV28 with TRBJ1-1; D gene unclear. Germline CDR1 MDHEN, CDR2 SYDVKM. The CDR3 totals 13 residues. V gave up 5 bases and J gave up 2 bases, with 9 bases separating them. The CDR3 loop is CASSLPQNTEAFF. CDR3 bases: TGTGCCAGCAGTCTTCCACAAAACACTGAAGCTTTCTTT.

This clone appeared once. CDR3 bases: TGCGCCAGCAGTGAGTCAGGGCTCTCTGGAAACACCATATATTTT. It specifies CASSESGLSGNTIYF. The rearrangement links TRBV10-2 to TRBJ1-3; D is uncertain. This CDR3 comprises 15 residues. Germline loops: CDR1 WSHSY, CDR2 SAAADI. V was clipped by 0 bases and J by 0 bases, with 6 bases between them.

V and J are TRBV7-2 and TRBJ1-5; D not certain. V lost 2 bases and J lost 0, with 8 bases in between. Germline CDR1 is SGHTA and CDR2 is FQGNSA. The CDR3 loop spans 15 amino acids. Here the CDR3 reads CASSLSSNSNQPQHF. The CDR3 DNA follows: TGTGCCAGCAGCTTATCCAGCAATAGCAATCAGCCCCAGCATTTT.

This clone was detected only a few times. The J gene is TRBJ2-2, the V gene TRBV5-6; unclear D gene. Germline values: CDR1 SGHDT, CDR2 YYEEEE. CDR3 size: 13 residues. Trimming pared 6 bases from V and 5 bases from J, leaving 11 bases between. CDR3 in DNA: TGTGCCAGCACAAAGAGCCGGACCGGGGAGCTGTTTTTT. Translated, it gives CASTKSRTGELFF.

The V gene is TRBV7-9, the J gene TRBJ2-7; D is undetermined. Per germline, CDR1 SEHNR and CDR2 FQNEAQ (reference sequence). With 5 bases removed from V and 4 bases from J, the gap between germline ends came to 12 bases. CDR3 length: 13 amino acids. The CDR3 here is CASSLVSPYEQYF. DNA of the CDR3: TGTGCCAGCAGCCTAGTTTCCCCTTACGAGCAGTACTTC.

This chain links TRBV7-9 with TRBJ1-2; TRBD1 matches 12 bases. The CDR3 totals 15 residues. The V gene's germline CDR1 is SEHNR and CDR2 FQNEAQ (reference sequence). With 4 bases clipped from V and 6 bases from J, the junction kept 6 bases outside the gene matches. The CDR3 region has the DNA TGTGCCAGCAGCTCCGGGACAGGGGGCGGGAATGGCTACACCTTC. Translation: CASSSGTGGGNGYTF.

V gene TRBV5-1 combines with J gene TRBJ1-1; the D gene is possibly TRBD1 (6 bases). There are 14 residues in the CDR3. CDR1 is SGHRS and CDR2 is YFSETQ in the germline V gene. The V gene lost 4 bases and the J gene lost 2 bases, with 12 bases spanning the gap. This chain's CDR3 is CASSPTQGNTEAFF. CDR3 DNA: TGCGCCAGCAGCCCCACACAGGGTAACACTGAAGCTTTCTTT.

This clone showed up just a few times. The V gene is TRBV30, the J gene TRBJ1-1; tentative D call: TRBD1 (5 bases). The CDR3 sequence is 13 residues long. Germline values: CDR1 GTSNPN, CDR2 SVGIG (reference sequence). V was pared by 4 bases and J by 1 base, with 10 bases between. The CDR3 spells CAWTAQANTEAFF. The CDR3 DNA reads TGTGCCTGGACGGCACAGGCGAACACTGAAGCTTTCTTT.

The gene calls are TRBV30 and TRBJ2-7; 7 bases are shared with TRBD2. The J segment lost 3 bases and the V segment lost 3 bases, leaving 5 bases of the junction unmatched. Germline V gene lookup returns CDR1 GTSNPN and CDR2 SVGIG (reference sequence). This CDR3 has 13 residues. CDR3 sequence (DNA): TGTGCCTGGAGGGGGGGGGACGTCTACGAGCAGTACTTC. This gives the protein CAWRGGDVYEQYF.

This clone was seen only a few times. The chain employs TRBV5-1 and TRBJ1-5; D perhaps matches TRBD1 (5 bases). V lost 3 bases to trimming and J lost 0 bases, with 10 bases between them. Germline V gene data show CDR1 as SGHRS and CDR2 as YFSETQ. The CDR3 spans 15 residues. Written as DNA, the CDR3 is TGCGCCAGCAGCTCCGGACACCCTAGCAATCAGCCCCAGCATTTT. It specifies CASSSGHPSNQPQHF.

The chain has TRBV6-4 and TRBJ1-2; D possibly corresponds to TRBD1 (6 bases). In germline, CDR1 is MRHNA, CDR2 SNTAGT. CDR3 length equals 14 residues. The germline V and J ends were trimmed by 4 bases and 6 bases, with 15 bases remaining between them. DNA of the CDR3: TGTGCCAGCAGTGGAGTGGGGGGCGCCGATGGCTACACCTTC. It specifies CASSGVGGADGYTF.

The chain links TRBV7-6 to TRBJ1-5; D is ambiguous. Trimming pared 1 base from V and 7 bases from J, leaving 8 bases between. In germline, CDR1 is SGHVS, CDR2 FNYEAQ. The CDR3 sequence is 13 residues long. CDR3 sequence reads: CASSLDLGQPQHF. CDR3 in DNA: TGTGCCAGCAGCTTAGACCTGGGCCAGCCCCAGCATTTT.

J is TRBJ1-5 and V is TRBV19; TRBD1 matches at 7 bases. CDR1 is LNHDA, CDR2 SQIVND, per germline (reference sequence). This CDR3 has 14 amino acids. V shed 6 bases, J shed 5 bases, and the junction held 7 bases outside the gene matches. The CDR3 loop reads CASSLGQADQPQHF. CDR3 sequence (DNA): TGTGCCAGTAGCTTAGGACAGGCTGATCAGCCCCAGCATTTT.